This T cell receptor beta chain is drawn from a study of response to subunit inactivated influenza vaccine. This clonotype has just a few counts. Between the trimmed V and J ends, which lost 7 bases and 5 bases, there was a span of 6 bases. The CDR3 covers 11 residues. CDR1 is SGDLS, CDR2 YYNGEE, per germline. A single record per CDR3 protein comes from TCRdb applying MiXCR to the RT-PCR reads. The table records roughly 620,000 distinct CDR3 sequences, about 10% of them present only once. The sample was also reused in another study, on T cells expressing NK-cell markers. Per that paper: In generating TCR beta cDNA, 5'RACE template switching with UMIs was used. Seven donors tested HCMV-seropositive and one tested seronegative among the eight sequenced. These clonotypes also led the CD3+CD56-NKG2C+ fraction in a handful of donors.

This chain connects TRBV9 to TRBJ2-2; perhaps D is TRBD1 or TRBD2 (5 bases each). This clonotype originated in a man between 45 and 60 years old who received an inactivated influenza vaccine. Sequencing used PBMCs from blood, obtained on the day of vaccination. CDR3 amino acids: CASGGTGELFF. Written as DNA, the CDR3 is TGTGCCAGCGGGGGTACCGGGGAGCTGTTTTTT.